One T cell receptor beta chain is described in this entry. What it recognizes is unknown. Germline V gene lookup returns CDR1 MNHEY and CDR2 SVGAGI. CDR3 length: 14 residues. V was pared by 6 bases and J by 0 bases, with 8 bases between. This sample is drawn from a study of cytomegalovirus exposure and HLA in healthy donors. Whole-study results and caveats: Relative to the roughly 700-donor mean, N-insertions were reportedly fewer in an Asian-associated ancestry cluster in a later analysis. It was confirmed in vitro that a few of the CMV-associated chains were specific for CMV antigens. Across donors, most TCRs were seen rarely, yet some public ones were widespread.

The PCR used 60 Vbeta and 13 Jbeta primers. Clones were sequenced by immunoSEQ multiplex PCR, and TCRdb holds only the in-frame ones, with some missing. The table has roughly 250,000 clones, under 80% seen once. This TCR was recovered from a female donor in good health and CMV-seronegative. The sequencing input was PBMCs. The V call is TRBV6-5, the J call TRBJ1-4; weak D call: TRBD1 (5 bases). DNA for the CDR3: TGTGCCAGCAGCAGACAGTCAACTAATGAAAAACTGTTTTTT. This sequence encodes CASSRQSTNEKLFF.